The source of this T cell receptor (beta chain) is a study of T-cell memory formation after mild COVID-19. 5'RACE with constant-segment primers built TCRalpha and TCRbeta cDNA libraries with UMIs. TCRdb recomputed calls from the 5' RACE reads with MiXCR, one row per CDR3 protein. The table has over 300,000 distinct CDR3 sequences, about 20% seen once. The clonotype originates from a man aged 18 to 29 who had mild COVID-19 (a few samples of this study predate the infection). Cell type and time point are not known. The specimen was PBMCs or a T cell subset sorted from them (not recorded which).

The CDR3 is CASSIPGEAGTF. CDR3 DNA sequence: TGTGCCAGCAGCATACCCGGGGAGGCAGGCACCTTC. The chain links TRBV6-5 to TRBJ1-2; D is unresolved. This CDR3 contains 12 residues. Germline V lookup: CDR1 MNHEY, CDR2 SVGAGI. The V and J ends lost 6 bases and 13 bases respectively, with 18 bases between them.